The 16 T cell receptor gamma chains below were found in one sample sequenced in a study of fetal and pediatric gammadelta thymocytes. TCRdb re-called the reads using CATT. This sample has about 150 gamma-chain clones, with around 9.3% found just once. The specimen was non-Vgamma9Vdelta2 gamma-delta T cells from the thymus. Subset reported: CD3+gammadeltaTCR+ thymocytes not co-expressing Vgamma9 and Vdelta2. All receptors come from a child who underwent cardiac surgery and was recorded as healthy.

In regard to this clone: A read error likely explains this, since a far larger clone differs by one base. V and J are TRGV2 and TRGJ1 or TRGJ2. The J segment lost 4 bases and the V segment lost 0 bases, leaving 6 bases of the junction unmatched. Germline V CDR1 and CDR2: EGSNGY, YDSYNSKV. This CDR3 comprises 14 residues. For the CDR3, the DNA is TGTGCCACCTGGGACGGGGAGAACTATTATAAGAAACTCTTT. This sequence encodes CATWDGENYYKKLF.

Note on this clone: This DNA's translation and the protein TCRdb lists, from a much larger clone, do not match at residue 7, likely due to a read error; the protein shown is translated from the DNA. The chain carries TRGV2 and TRGJ1 or TRGJ2. Germline V gives CDR1 EGSNGY, CDR2 YDSYNSKV. J lost 5 bases, V lost 0 bases, and 7 bases had no gene match. The CDR3 is 14 residues long. The CDR3 here is CATWDGHGHYKKLF. The CDR3 region has the DNA TGTGCCACCTGGGACGGGCATGGACATTATAAGAAACTCTTT.

This clone was observed a handful of times. The protein TCRdb lists belongs to a much larger clone and differs from this DNA's translation at residue 3, which points to a read error; the protein shown is made from the DNA. This chain uses TRGV2 with TRGJ1 or TRGJ2. The CDR3 length is 14 residues. Germline CDR1 and CDR2: EGSNGY and YDSYNSKV. CDR3 region: CAPWDGKNYYKKLF. The CDR3 region has the DNA TGTGCCCCCTGGGACGGAAAGAATTATTATAAGAAACTCTTT.

Remarks on this clone: This sequence is one base from a far larger clone and is likely a read error. The same CDR3 is also encoded by other DNA sequences in this sample. The V and J genes are TRGV8 and TRGJP2. Germline V gene sequence: CDR1 VENAVY, CDR2 YDSYNSRV. The CDR3 sequence is 13 residues long. The CDR3 DNA reads as TGTGCCACCTGGGACCGTAGTGATTGGATCAAGACATTT. Protein product: CATWDRSDWIKTF.

Concerning this clone itself: This probably arose from a read error, given a far larger clone one base away. Other DNA sequences in the same sample also yield this CDR3. The chain recombines TRGV9 with TRGJ1 or TRGJ2. The ends lost 0 bases at V and 10 bases at J; junction bases unmatched: 12. Germline V gives CDR1 GITISATS, CDR2 ISYDGTV (reference sequence). The CDR3 sequence is 14 residues long. Written as DNA, the CDR3 is TGTGCCTTGTGGGAGGTGGGTAAAGCGGGGAAGAAACTCTTT. Translated, it gives CALWEVGKAGKKLF.

A note on this clone: The amino acid sequence in TCRdb belongs to a much larger clone and departs from this DNA's translation at residue 5, likely a sequencing read error; the sequence shown is translated from the DNA. This chain uses TRGV10 with TRGJP1. TRGV10 is classed as an ORF, of uncertain function. The CDR3 length is 13 residues. J lost 4 bases, V lost 8 bases, and 5 bases had no gene match. The CDR3 sequence is CAAWVRTGWFKIF. CDR3 coding DNA: TGTGCTGCGTGGGTCCGCACTGGTTGGTTCAAGATATTT.

Of note for this clone: The protein TCRdb lists belongs to a much larger clone and differs from this DNA's translation at residue 7, which points to a read error; the protein shown is made from the DNA. The V call is TRGV9, the J call TRGJ1 or TRGJ2. This CDR3 is 14 amino acids long. Unmatched junction bases numbered 2, after V lost 0 bases and J lost 0 bases. Germline V gene data show CDR1 as GITISATS and CDR2 as ISYDGTV (reference sequence). CDR3 sequence reads: CALWEVMNYYKKLF. CDR3 bases: TGTGCCTTGTGGGAGGTGATGAATTATTATAAGAAACTCTTT.

A few counts support this clone. TCRdb assigns this DNA the protein of a much larger clone, which departs from its translation at residue 5; this likely reflects a read error, and the protein shown comes from translating the DNA. This chain links TRGV10 with TRGJP1. TRGV10 is an ORF; its function is uncertain. The trim removed 8 bases at V and 4 bases at J, leaving 5 bases unmatched. The CDR3 is made up of 13 amino acids. This CDR3 is CAAWTRTGWFKIF. Here the CDR3 DNA reads TGTGCTGCGTGGACCCGCACTGGTTGGTTCAAGATATTT.

Of note for this clone: For this DNA, TCRdb reports the protein of a much larger clone, which diverges at residue 7, most likely from a read error; the protein presented here is translated directly from the DNA. The genes are TRGV9 and TRGJ1 or TRGJ2. The CDR3 extends over 15 amino acids. The J segment lost 3 bases and the V segment lost 0 bases, leaving 8 bases of the junction unmatched. CDR1 and CDR2 (germline): GITISATS, ISYDGTV (reference sequence). The CDR3 spells CALWEVRRAYYKKLF. The CDR3, as DNA: TGTGCCTTGTGGGAGGTGCGTAGGGCTTATTATAAGAAACTCTTT.

In this sample, this clone turned up a few times. This DNA translates differently at residue 16 from the TCRdb protein, which is that of a much larger clone; a read error is likely, and the protein shown is the DNA's own translation. The rearrangement uses TRGV9 and TRGJP. The length of the CDR3 is 18 residues. The germline gives CDR1 GITISATS, CDR2 ISYDGTV (reference sequence). For the CDR3, the DNA is TGTGCCTTGTGGGAGCTCCAAAAGCGAGAGTTGGGCAAAAAAATCAATGTATTT. Translated: CALWELQKRELGKKINVF.

With regard to this clone: This probably arose from a read error, given a far larger clone one base away. Different DNA sequences within this sample yield the same CDR3. J is TRGJP1 and V is TRGV10. Being an ORF, TRGV10 has a function that is uncertain. This CDR3 has 13 residues. CDR3: CAAWARTGWFKIF. In DNA, the CDR3 is TGTGCCGCGTGGGCCCGCACTGGTTGGTTCAAGATATTT.

With regard to this clone: TCRdb's listed protein matches a much larger clone and diverges from this DNA's translation at residue 4, likely through a read error; the protein shown comes from the DNA. The chain couples TRGV5 to TRGJP2. The CDR3 length is 16 residues. From germline, CDR1 is VINAFY and CDR2 YDVSNSKD. The CDR3 region is CATRDRGCSSDWIKTF. CDR3 bases: TGTGCCACCCGGGACAGGGGATGTAGTAGTGATTGGATCAAGACGTTT.

This clone was counted a few times. The protein recorded in TCRdb matches a much larger clone and deviates from this DNA's translation at residue 12, suggesting a read error; the protein here is obtained by translating the DNA. The chain employs TRGV9 and TRGJP. CDR1 and CDR2 (germline): GITISATS, ISYDGTV (reference sequence). The CDR3 runs to 18 residues. In DNA, the CDR3 is TGTGCCTTGTGGGAGCTCCAAAAGCGAGAGTTGAGCAAAAAAATCAAGGTATTT. Translation: CALWELQKRELSKKIKVF.

This clone appeared a few times. This probably arose from a read error, given a far larger clone one base away. Other DNA sequences in this specimen translate into the identical CDR3. The genes are TRGV5 and TRGJP2. There are 16 residues in the CDR3. CDR1 is VINAFY and CDR2 is YDVSNSKD in the germline V gene. DNA for the CDR3: TGTGCAACCTGGGACAGGGGATGTAGTAGTGATTGGATCAAGACGTTT. It codes for CATWDRGCSSDWIKTF.

Concerning this clone: TCRdb records a much larger clone's protein for this DNA, with a difference at residue 5 that likely arises from a read error; the protein given is the translation of the DNA. The chain joins TRGV5P to TRGJP2. TRGV5P is a pseudogene segment. The CDR3 is 16 amino acids. The CDR3 loop is CATWGRGCSSDWIKTF. The CDR3 DNA sequence: TGTGCCACCTGGGGCAGGGGATGTAGTAGTGATTGGATCAAGACGTTT.

Of note for this clone: A far larger clone is off by one base, so a read error is likely. Other DNA sequences in the same sample also yield this CDR3. This chain links TRGV9 with TRGJP. CDR3 length: 18 amino acids. The germline V gene encodes CDR1 GITISATS and CDR2 ISYDGTV (reference sequence). The V segment lost 3 bases and the J segment 6 bases; nucleotides outside the gene matches: 11. The CDR3, as DNA: TGTGCCTTGTGGGAGCTCCAGAAGCGAGAGTTGGGCAAAAAAATCAAGGTATTT. It yields the protein CALWELQKRELGKKIKVF.